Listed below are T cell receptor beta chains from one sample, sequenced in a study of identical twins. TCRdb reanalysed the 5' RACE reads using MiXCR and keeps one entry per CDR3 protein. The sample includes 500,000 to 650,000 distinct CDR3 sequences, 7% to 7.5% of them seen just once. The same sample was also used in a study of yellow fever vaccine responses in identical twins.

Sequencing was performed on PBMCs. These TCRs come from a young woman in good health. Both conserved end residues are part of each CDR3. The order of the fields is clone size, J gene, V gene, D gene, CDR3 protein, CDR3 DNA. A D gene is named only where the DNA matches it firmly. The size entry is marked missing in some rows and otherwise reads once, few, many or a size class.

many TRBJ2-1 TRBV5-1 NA CASSLAAGGYNEQFF TGTGCCAGCAGCTTAGCGGCAGGGGGCTACAATGAGCAGTTCTTC
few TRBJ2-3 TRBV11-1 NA CASSWVGSRRLRTDTQYF TGTGCCAGCAGCTGGGTCGGATCCCGGAGACTTCGCACAGATACGCAGTATTTT
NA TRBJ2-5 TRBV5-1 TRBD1 CASSRDRVQETQYF TGCGCCAGCAGCCGAGACAGGGTCCAAGAGACCCAGTACTTC
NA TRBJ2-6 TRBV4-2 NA CASSQDKGSDSGANVLTF TGTGCCAGCAGCCAAGACAAGGGGTCAGACTCTGGGGCCAACGTCCTGACTTTC
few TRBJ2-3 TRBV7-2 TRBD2 CASTAGGSTDTQYF TGTGCCAGCACCGCGGGGGGTAGCACAGATACGCAGTATTTT
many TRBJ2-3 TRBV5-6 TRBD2 CASWTRDYSRGDTQYF TGTGCCAGCTGGACACGGGACTACTCTCGCGGGGATACGCAGTATTTT
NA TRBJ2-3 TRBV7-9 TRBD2 CASNGVAGVDTQYF TGTGCCAGCAACGGGGTAGCGGGAGTAGATACGCAGTATTTT
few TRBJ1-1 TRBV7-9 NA CASSLVSVEGAFF TGTGCCAGCAGCTTAGTTTCCGTAGAGGGGGCTTTCTTT
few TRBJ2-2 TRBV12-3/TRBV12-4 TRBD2 CASRGILAGQAGELFF TGTGCCAGCAGGGGTATCCTAGCGGGGCAGGCCGGGGAGCTGTTTTTT
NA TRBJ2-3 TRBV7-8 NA CASSLVRGGNTQYF TGTGCCAGCAGCTTAGTGCGGGGTGGTAATACGCAGTATTTT
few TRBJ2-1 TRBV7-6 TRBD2 CASTPGLAGSTYNEQFF TGTGCCAGCACCCCAGGACTAGCGGGAAGCACCTACAATGAGCAGTTCTTC
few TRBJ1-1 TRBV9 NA CASTLLPPLNTEAFF TGTGCCAGCACCCTCCTGCCCCCCCTGAACACTGAAGCTTTCTTT
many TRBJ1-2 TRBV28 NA CATGPRAANYGYTF TGTGCCACCGGGCCTCGCGCCGCTAACTATGGCTACACCTTC
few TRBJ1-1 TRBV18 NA CASSPVITEAFF TGTGCCAGCTCACCTGTAATCACTGAAGCTTTCTTT
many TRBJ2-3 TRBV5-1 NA CASRDSSADTQYF TGCGCCAGCAGGGACTCGTCGGCAGATACGCAGTATTTT
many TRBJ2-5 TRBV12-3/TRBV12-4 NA CASSSDSETQYF TGTGCCAGCAGTTCGGATAGTGAGACCCAGTACTTC
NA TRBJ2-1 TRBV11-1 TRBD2 CASSLAPTSGRAGSYNEQFF TGTGCCAGCAGCTTAGCCCCGACTAGCGGGAGGGCCGGATCCTACAATGAGCAGTTCTTC
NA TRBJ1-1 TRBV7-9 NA CASSLTVGLGDKVAFF TGTGCCAGCAGCTTAACGGTCGGTCTAGGGGACAAGGTGGCTTTCTTT
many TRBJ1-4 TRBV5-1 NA CASRYLGREKLFF TGCGCCAGCAGATATCTGGGGCGTGAAAAACTGTTTTTT
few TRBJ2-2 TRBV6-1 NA CASSPRLSGNTGELFF TGTGCCAGCAGTCCTCGGCTGAGCGGGAACACCGGGGAGCTGTTTTTT
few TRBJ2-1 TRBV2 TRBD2 CASSPSGRAINEQFF TGTGCCAGCAGTCCTAGCGGGAGGGCTATCAATGAGCAGTTCTTC
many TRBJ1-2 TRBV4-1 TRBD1 CASSPHRGRTNYGYTF TGCGCCAGCAGCCCACACAGGGGGCGGACGAACTATGGCTACACCTTC
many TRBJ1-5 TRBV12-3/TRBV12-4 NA CASSPARGSARAQPQHF TGTGCCAGCAGCCCCGCGAGGGGTTCGGCCAGGGCTCAGCCCCAGCATTTT
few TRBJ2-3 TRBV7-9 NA CASSPTVAQYHTDTQYF TGTGCCAGCAGCCCCACCGTGGCCCAATACCACACAGATACGCAGTATTTT